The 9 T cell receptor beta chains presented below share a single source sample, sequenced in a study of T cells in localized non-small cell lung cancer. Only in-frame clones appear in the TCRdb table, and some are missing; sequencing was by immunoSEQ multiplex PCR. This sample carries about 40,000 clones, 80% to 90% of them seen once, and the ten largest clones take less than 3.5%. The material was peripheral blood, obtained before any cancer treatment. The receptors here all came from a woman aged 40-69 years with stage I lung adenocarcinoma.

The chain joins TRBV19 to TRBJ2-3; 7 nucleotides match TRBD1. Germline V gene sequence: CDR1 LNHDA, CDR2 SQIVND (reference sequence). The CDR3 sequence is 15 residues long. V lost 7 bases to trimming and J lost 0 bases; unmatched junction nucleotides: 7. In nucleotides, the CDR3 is TGTGCCAGTACCTCACGGACAGGTAGCACAGATACGCAGTATTTT. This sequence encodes CASTSRTGSTDTQYF. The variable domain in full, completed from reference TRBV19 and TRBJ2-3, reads DGGITQSPKYLFRKEGQNVTLSCEQNLNHDAMYWYRQDPGQGLRLIYYSQIVNDFQKGDIAEGYSVSREKKESFPLTVTSAQKNPTAFYLCASTSRTGSTDTQYFGPGTRLTVL.

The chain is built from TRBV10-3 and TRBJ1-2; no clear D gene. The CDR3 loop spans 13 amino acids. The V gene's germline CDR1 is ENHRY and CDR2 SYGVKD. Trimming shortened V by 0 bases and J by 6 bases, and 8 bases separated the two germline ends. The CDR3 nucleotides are TGTGCCATCAGTGAGTCGACCGCAGATGGCTACACCTTC. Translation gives CAISESTADGYTF.

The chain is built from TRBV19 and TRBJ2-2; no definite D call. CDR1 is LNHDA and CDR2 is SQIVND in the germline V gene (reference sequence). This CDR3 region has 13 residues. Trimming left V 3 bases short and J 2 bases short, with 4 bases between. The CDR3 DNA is TGTGCCAGTAGTATGGTAAACACCGGGGAGCTGTTTTTT. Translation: CASSMVNTGELFF.

CDR3 nucleotides: TGTGCCAGCAGTGAGACTAGCGGGCAAGAGACCCAGTACTTC. Protein product: CASSETSGQETQYF. The rearrangement joins TRBV2 to TRBJ2-5; 10 bases match TRBD2. The germline V gene encodes CDR1 SNHLY and CDR2 FYNNEI. The CDR3 sequence is 14 residues long. Trimming removed 3 bases from V and 2 bases from J; junction bases left unmatched: 0. Variable domain in full (rest from reference TRBV2 and TRBJ2-5): EPEVTQTPSHQVTQMGQEVILRCVPISNHLYFYWYRQILGQKVEFLVSFYNNEISEKSEIFDDQFSVERPDGSNFTLKIRSTKLEDSAMYFCASSETSGQETQYFGPGTRLLVL.

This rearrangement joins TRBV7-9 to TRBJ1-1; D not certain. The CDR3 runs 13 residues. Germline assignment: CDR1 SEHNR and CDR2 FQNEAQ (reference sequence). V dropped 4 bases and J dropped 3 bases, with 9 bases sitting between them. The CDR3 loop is CASSSGRDTEAFF. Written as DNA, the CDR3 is TGTGCCAGCAGCTCAGGCCGGGACACTGAAGCTTTCTTT. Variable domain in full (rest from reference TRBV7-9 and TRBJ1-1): DTGVSQNPRHKITKRGQNVTFRCDPISEHNRLYWYRQTLGQGPEFLTYFQNEAQLEKSRLLSDRFSAERPKGSFSTLEIQRTEQGDSAMYLCASSSGRDTEAFFGQGTRLTVV.

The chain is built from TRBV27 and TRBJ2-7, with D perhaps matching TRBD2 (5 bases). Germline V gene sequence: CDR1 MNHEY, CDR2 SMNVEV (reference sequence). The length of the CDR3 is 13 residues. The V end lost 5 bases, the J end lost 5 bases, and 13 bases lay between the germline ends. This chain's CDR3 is CASSTGYFNEQYF. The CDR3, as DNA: TGTGCCAGCAGTACGGGATACTTTAACGAGCAGTACTTC.

CDR3 protein: CAWSKTGRDEQFF. CDR3 DNA sequence: TGTGCCTGGAGCAAAACAGGGAGGGATGAGCAGTTCTTC. V gene TRBV30 combines with J gene TRBJ2-1; TRBD2 is a possible D gene (7 bases). Trimming took 3 bases from V and 8 from J, leaving 14 bases between them. This CDR3 has 13 amino acids. Germline assignment: CDR1 GTSNPN and CDR2 SVGIG (reference sequence).

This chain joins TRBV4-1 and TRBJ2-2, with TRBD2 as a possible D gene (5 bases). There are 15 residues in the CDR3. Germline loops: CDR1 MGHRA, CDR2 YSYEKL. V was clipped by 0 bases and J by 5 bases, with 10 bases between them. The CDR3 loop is CASSQDGRRTGELFF. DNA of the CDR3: TGCGCCAGCAGCCAAGATGGAAGGAGGACCGGGGAGCTGTTTTTT.

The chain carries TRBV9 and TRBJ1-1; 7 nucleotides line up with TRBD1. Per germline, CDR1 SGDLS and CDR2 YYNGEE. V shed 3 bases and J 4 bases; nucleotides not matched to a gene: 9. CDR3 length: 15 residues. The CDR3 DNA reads TGTGCCAGCAGCGCGACAGGGACTGGGGTCACTGAAGCTTTCTTT. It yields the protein CASSATGTGVTEAFF. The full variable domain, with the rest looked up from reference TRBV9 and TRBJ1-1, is DSGVTQTPKHLITATGQRVTLRCSPRSGDLSVYWYQQSLDQGLQFLIQYYNGEERAKGNILERFSAQQFPDLHSELNLSSLELGDSALYFCASSATGTGVTEAFFGQGTRLTVV.